What follows are 15 T cell receptor beta chains derived from one specimen sequenced in a study of T cell responses to AZD1222 COVID-19 vaccine. Only in-frame clones appear in the TCRdb table, and some are missing; sequencing was by immunoSEQ multiplex PCR. The sample holds approximately 92,000 clones, about nine tenths seen once. The sample in question was peripheral blood, obtained on day 0 of AZD1222 vaccination. Receptors were obtained from an adult in good health.

The chain links TRBV19 to TRBJ1-2; tentative D call: TRBD1 (6 bases). The CDR3 has 16 residues. The V gene's germline CDR1 is LNHDA and CDR2 SQIVND (reference sequence). Trimming pared 3 bases from V and 4 bases from J, leaving 18 bases between. In DNA form, the CDR3 reads TGTGCCAGTAGTATCCCGGGACACAGTCTCCCCTATGGCTACACCTTC. It yields the protein CASSIPGHSLPYGYTF.

This clone occurred a few times. The V gene is TRBV2, the J gene TRBJ1-2; 9 nucleotides match TRBD1. The length of the CDR3 is 14 residues. Germline V lookup: CDR1 SNHLY, CDR2 FYNNEI. Losses at the gene ends were 7 bases for V and 7 bases for J; bases not matched to a gene: 10. The CDR3 here is CASTEGRDRAGYTF. The DNA for the CDR3 is TGTGCCAGCACCGAGGGTCGGGACAGGGCTGGCTACACCTTC.

The chain links TRBV6-5 to TRBJ2-2, with TRBD2 identical over 11 bases. Per the germline V gene, CDR1 is MNHEY and CDR2 is SVGAGI. The J segment lost 4 bases and the V segment lost 6 bases, leaving 4 bases of the junction unmatched. This CDR3 comprises 15 residues. Written as DNA, the CDR3 is TGTGCCAGCAGCACTAGCGGGAGTGTCACCGGGGAGCTGTTTTTT. Its protein product is CASSTSGSVTGELFF.

Here the CDR3 reads CASSWGQGSKAQYF. The CDR3 DNA reads as TGCGCCAGCAGCTGGGGACAGGGGTCGAAGGCCCAGTACTTC. The chain recombines TRBV5-1 with TRBJ2-5; 10 bases map to TRBD1. The CDR3 has 14 amino acids. V lost 3 bases and J lost 9; bases outside the gene matches: 8. From germline, CDR1 is SGHRS and CDR2 YFSETQ.

The chain has TRBV11-2 and TRBJ2-5; D possibly matches TRBD1 or TRBD2 (6 bases each). Germline V lookup: CDR1 SGHAT, CDR2 FQNNGV. This CDR3 is built from 17 residues. The V gene lost 4 bases and the J gene lost 1 base, with 19 bases spanning the gap. CDR3 DNA sequence: TGTGCCAGCAGCTATGGGGGGCAGTATACCTTCCAAGAGACCCAGTACTTC. Amino acid sequence: CASSYGGQYTFQETQYF.

On this clone itself: Other DNA sequences of this sample code for an identical CDR3. The chain carries TRBV19 and TRBJ1-5; D not resolved. CDR3 length: 13 amino acids. V was cut by 2 bases and J by 4 bases, with 6 bases left in between. Looked up from germline, CDR1 is LNHDA and CDR2 is SQIVND (reference sequence). This chain's CDR3 is CASSIRRNQPQHF. CDR3 DNA: TGTGCCAGTAGTATAAGACGGAATCAGCCCCAGCATTTT.

The V and J genes are TRBV5-1 and TRBJ1-1; 9 positions match TRBD1. The J segment lost 6 bases and the V segment lost 4 bases, leaving 19 bases of the junction unmatched. The CDR3 length is 18 residues. Germline assignment: CDR1 SGHRS and CDR2 YFSETQ. The CDR3 sequence: CASSQMGQGRSFVPEAFF. The CDR3 coding sequence is TGCGCCAGCAGCCAAATGGGACAGGGTAGGAGCTTTGTTCCTGAAGCTTTCTTT. Drawing the rest from reference TRBV5-1 and TRBJ1-1, the complete variable domain is KAGVTQTPRYLIKTRGQQVTLSCSPISGHRSVSWYQQTPGQGLQFLFEYFSETQRNKGNFPGRFSGRQFSNSRSEMNVSTLELGDSALYLCASSQMGQGRSFVPEAFFGQGTRLTVV.

This sequence joins TRBV20-1 and TRBJ1-2, with D maybe TRBD1 (6 bases). The CDR3 runs to 12 residues. V was cut by 3 bases and J by 7 bases, with 12 bases left in between. Germline lookup yields CDR1 DFQATT and CDR2 SNEGSKA (reference sequence). CDR3 in amino acids: CSASPQGRGYTF. Here the CDR3 DNA reads TGCAGTGCTAGTCCCCAGGGGCGTGGCTACACCTTC.

The J gene is TRBJ1-5, the V gene TRBV13; TRBD1 might be the D (6 bases). The CDR3 runs to 13 residues. Germline CDR1 reads PRHDT; CDR2 reads FYEKMQ (reference sequence). V lost 5 bases to trimming and J lost 4 bases, with 9 bases between them. DNA of the CDR3: TGTGCCAGCAGCCCGACAGGTAATCAGCCCCAGCATTTT. Translation: CASSPTGNQPQHF.

The V and J genes are TRBV7-2 and TRBJ1-2; D possibly corresponds to TRBD1 (6 bases). From germline, CDR1 is SGHTA and CDR2 FQGNSA. CDR3 length equals 14 residues. Trimming left V 6 bases short and J 3 bases short, with 14 bases between. The CDR3 nucleotides read TGTGCCAGCAGTCCCGTAGGGGGGGACTATGGCTACACCTTC. It encodes CASSPVGGDYGYTF.

This clone has a handful of counts. This sequence joins TRBV27 and TRBJ2-7; D remains ambiguous. Looked up from germline, CDR1 is MNHEY and CDR2 is SMNVEV (reference sequence). Trimming left V 5 bases short and J 1 base short, with 12 bases between. The CDR3 runs to 14 residues. CDR3 in amino acids: CASSPRTVSYEQYF. In nucleotides, the CDR3 is TGTGCCAGCAGTCCCCGGACGGTATCCTACGAGCAGTACTTC.

This clone was counted between two and nine times. The chain has TRBV25-1 and TRBJ1-6, with D uncertain. This CDR3 is 14 amino acids long. V lost 6 bases and J 8 bases, leaving 14 bases between the germline ends. Germline-derived CDR1 and CDR2 are MGHDK and SYGVNS. In nucleotides, the CDR3 is TGTGCCAGCAGCCTAACCACCCGTTATTCACCCCTCCACTTT. The encoded protein is CASSLTTRYSPLHF. Filled out from reference TRBV25-1 and TRBJ1-6, the complete variable domain reads EADIYQTPRYLVIGTGKKITLECSQTMGHDKMYWYQQDPGMELHLIHYSYGVNSTEKGDLSSESTVSRIRTEHFPLTLESARPSHTSQYLCASSLTTRYSPLHFGNGTRLTVT.

The rearrangement uses TRBV19 and TRBJ1-4; D unclear. Germline V gives CDR1 LNHDA, CDR2 SQIVND (reference sequence). Trimming cost V 3 bases and J 3 bases, with 8 bases left between them. CDR3 length: 14 residues. CDR3 bases: TGTGCCAGTAGTATGGATGGATCTAATGAAAAACTGTTTTTT. It translates to CASSMDGSNEKLFF. The full variable domain, rest sourced from reference TRBV19 and TRBJ1-4, is DGGITQSPKYLFRKEGQNVTLSCEQNLNHDAMYWYRQDPGQGLRLIYYSQIVNDFQKGDIAEGYSVSREKKESFPLTVTSAQKNPTAFYLCASSMDGSNEKLFFGSGTQLSVL.

V gene TRBV27 combines with J gene TRBJ2-4; TRBD2 matches 11 bases. The ends lost 1 base at V and 7 bases at J; junction bases unmatched: 3. The CDR3 has 15 residues. In germline, CDR1 is MNHEY, CDR2 SMNVEV (reference sequence). CDR3 coding DNA: TGTGCCAGCAGTTTATATAGCGGGAGGGATAACATTCAGTACTTC. Residues: CASSLYSGRDNIQYF.

The gene calls are TRBV27 and TRBJ1-2, with TRBD1 identical over 8 bases. CDR1 and CDR2 from the germline V gene are MNHEY and SMNVEV (reference sequence). V was clipped by 6 bases and J by 6 bases; unmatched bases: 12. This CDR3 spans 15 amino acids. The chain's CDR3 is CASSFSGQGGDGYTF. The CDR3 bases are TGTGCCAGCAGCTTTTCTGGACAGGGAGGGGATGGCTACACCTTC.